The 14 T cell receptor beta chains reported below all come from one sample, sequenced in a study of identifying expanded T cells in peripheral blood. The repertoire was sequenced with immunoSEQ multiplex PCR; TCRdb's copy has only in-frame clones and lacks some. The top ten clones hold 3.6% of a sample with 50,000 or so clones, roughly 87% of them seen once. The sequenced sample was blood. Every receptor here comes from a person aged 18 to 70 in good health.

This chain uses TRBV7-2 with TRBJ1-4, with TRBD1 identical over 12 bases. Trimming took 5 bases from V and 9 from J; bases not matched to a gene: 10. Germline loops: CDR1 SGHTA, CDR2 FQGNSA. The CDR3 covers 16 residues. The CDR3 sequence: CASSTGTGGGLQKLFF. The CDR3 nucleotides read TGTGCCAGCAGCACCGGGACAGGGGGCGGCTTGCAAAAACTGTTTTTT.

CDR3 residues: CASSRASSNQPQHF. CDR3 bases: TGTGCCAGCAGTAGGGCCAGTAGCAATCAGCCCCAGCATTTT. The gene calls are TRBV2 and TRBJ1-5; D remains ambiguous. The CDR3 sequence is 14 residues long. Germline CDR1 and CDR2: SNHLY and FYNNEI. V lost 5 bases and J 0 bases, leaving 8 bases between the germline ends.

V and J are TRBV2 and TRBJ2-1; D ambiguous. Per the germline V gene, CDR1 is SNHLY and CDR2 is FYNNEI. V lost 8 bases to trimming and J lost 5 bases, with 13 bases between them. The CDR3 is 13 residues long. The CDR3 DNA follows: TGTGCCAGCGGCAGGCGGTTGCACAATGAGCAGTTCTTC. Translating it yields CASGRRLHNEQFF.

V is TRBV6-5 and J is TRBJ2-5; D is unresolved. Germline CDR1 and CDR2: MNHEY and SVGAGI. Between the trimmed V and J ends, which lost 3 bases and 4 bases, there was a span of 9 bases. The CDR3 has 13 amino acids. The CDR3 DNA reads as TGTGCCAGCAGTTATGGGCAGAGAGAGACCCAGTACTTC. It codes for CASSYGQRETQYF.

The rearrangement uses TRBV25-1 and TRBJ1-2, with TRBD1 as a possible D gene (6 bases). The ends were cut back, 1 base at V and 4 bases at J, with 13 bases in the middle. The CDR3 is 15 residues long. Per the germline V gene, CDR1 is MGHDK and CDR2 is SYGVNS. CDR3 DNA: TGTGCCAGCAGTGAATCTGTGACAGGATCCTATGGCTACACCTTC. Its protein is CASSESVTGSYGYTF.

V usage is TRBV21-1 and J usage is TRBJ1-5; the table's D gene call, TRBD1, was not cross checked with the DNA. TRBV21-1 is a pseudogene. This CDR3 contains 20 residues. CDR3 DNA: TGTGCCAGCAGCAAAGTCCAGCGGGACAGGGAGGTACTTGGCAATCAGCCCCAGCATTTT. Its protein is CASSKVQRDREVLGNQPQHF.

To note about this clone: The same CDR3 is also encoded by other DNA sequences in this sample. This sequence joins TRBV7-8 and TRBJ2-5, with D possibly TRBD1 on 5 matching bases. V lost 2 bases and J 4 bases, leaving 5 bases between the germline ends. The CDR3 totals 12 residues. Germline loops: CDR1 SGHVS, CDR2 FQNEAQ. The CDR3 DNA reads as TGTGCCAGCAGCTTAAGGGGAGAGACCCAGTACTTC. Amino acids: CASSLRGETQYF.

The rearrangement uses TRBV6-1 and TRBJ2-2; D might be TRBD1 (6 bases). V was cut by 4 bases and J by 7 bases, with 13 bases left in between. CDR1 is MNHNS and CDR2 is SASEGT in the germline V gene. The CDR3 has 14 amino acids. This CDR3 is CASSVQGEGGELFF. The CDR3 nucleotides are TGTGCCAGCAGTGTACAGGGCGAAGGCGGGGAGCTGTTTTTT.

CDR3 loop: CASSEGNSYEQYF. The CDR3 nucleotides read TGTGCCAGCAGTGAAGGGAACTCCTACGAGCAGTACTTC. The chain recombines TRBV6-1 with TRBJ2-7; D call uncertain. With 1 base removed from V and 0 bases from J, the gap between germline ends came to 4 bases. The germline CDR1 and CDR2 sequences are MNHNS and SASEGT. This CDR3 contains 13 residues.

The genes are TRBV18 and TRBJ2-2; D unclear. From germline, CDR1 is KGHSH and CDR2 LQKENI. The CDR3 is 12 amino acids. Trimming shortened V by 3 bases and J by 3 bases, and 2 bases separated the two germline ends. The CDR3: CASSPDTGELFF. Written as DNA, the CDR3 is TGTGCCAGCTCACCGGACACCGGGGAGCTGTTTTTT.

This chain connects TRBV13 to TRBJ2-7; 11 bases are a match to TRBD2. Germline-derived CDR1 and CDR2 are PRHDT and FYEKMQ (reference sequence). The CDR3 spans 17 residues. The V and J ends lost 5 bases and 2 bases, in that order; junction bases with no gene match: 11. The CDR3 region is CASSHGTSGHSTYEQYF. The CDR3 DNA reads TGTGCCAGCAGCCATGGGACTAGCGGACACTCCACCTACGAGCAGTACTTC.

The chain carries TRBV7-2 and TRBJ2-7, with D unresolved. With 1 base removed from V and 8 bases from J, the gap between germline ends came to 6 bases. This CDR3 is 11 amino acids long. CDR1 is SGHTA and CDR2 is FQGNSA in the germline V gene. The chain's CDR3 is CASSLGSKQYF. CDR3 DNA: TGTGCCAGCAGCTTAGGTAGTAAGCAGTACTTC.

V usage is TRBV4-1 and J usage is TRBJ2-1, with a weak D call TRBD2 (6 bases). Trimming left V 4 bases short and J 5 bases short, with 24 bases between. Germline V gene sequence: CDR1 MGHRA, CDR2 YSYEKL. The length of the CDR3 is 18 residues. CDR3 sequence reads: CASSPRVFARRGDNEQFF. The CDR3 DNA reads TGCGCCAGCAGCCCCCGTGTATTCGCGCGTCGCGGGGACAATGAGCAGTTCTTC.

V usage is TRBV7-2 and J usage is TRBJ2-5; D is unresolved. V was pared by 5 bases and J by 2 bases, with 9 bases between. The CDR3 consists of 13 residues. Looked up from germline, CDR1 is SGHTA and CDR2 is FQGNSA. The CDR3 protein is CASSQPHQETQYF. In DNA, the CDR3 is TGTGCCAGCAGCCAGCCTCATCAAGAGACCCAGTACTTC. Using reference TRBV7-2 and TRBJ2-5 for the parts outside the CDR3, the full variable domain is GAGVSQSPSNKVTEKGKDVELRCDPISGHTALYWYRQSLGQGLEFLIYFQGNSAPDKSGLPSDRFSAERTGGSVSTLTIQRTQQEDSAVYLCASSQPHQETQYFGPGTRLLVL.